Listed below are T cell receptor beta chains from one sample, sequenced in a study of cytotoxic CD8 clonotypes in ibrutinib-treated CLL. The assay was immunoSEQ multiplex PCR, and TCRdb's table has in-frame clones only and misses some. The sample consists of fewer than 400,000 clones, roughly 71% of them appearing once. Source: PBMCs, taken after 36 months of ibrutinib treatment. The source of these receptors is a human donor with chronic lymphocytic leukemia. The CDR3 runs from the conserved cysteine through the conserved F or W. Each record gives: CDR3 length, J gene, V gene, D gene, clone size, CDR3 DNA, CDR3 protein. A D gene is named only where the DNA matches it firmly. Rows may omit the clone size; those that give it use once, few, many or a size class.

>13|TRBJ2-1|TRBV19|.|.
TGTGCCAGTAGTATAAACAGGGCCAAAGAGCAGTTCTTC
CASSINRAKEQFF
>14|TRBJ1-2|TRBV7-8|.|.
TGTGCCAGCAGCTTAGGTCTTAATAGCTATGGCTACACCTTC
CASSLGLNSYGYTF
>11|TRBJ2-1|TRBV7-9|.|.
TGTGCCAGCGAGAGAGGCTATGAGCAGTTCTTC
CASERGYEQFF
>15|TRBJ1-3|TRBV2|.|few
TGTGCCAGCAGTGAAAGGGGCGCCGCGGGAAACACCATATATTTT
CASSERGAAGNTIYF
>14|TRBJ2-3|TRBV10-3|.|.
TGTGCAATAGGGGGGCGGGAAACCACAGATACGCAGTATTTT
CAIGGRETTDTQYF
>16|TRBJ2-4|TRBV19|.|.
TGTGCCAGTACCCCCGGTTGGGAAGGTGGCAAAAACATTCAGTACTTC
CASTPGWEGGKNIQYF
>13|TRBJ2-5|TRBV6-6|TRBD2|.
TGTGCCAGCATCGGACTAGTGGGGGAGACCCAGTACTTC
CASIGLVGETQYF
>14|TRBJ1-1|TRBV5-4|.|.
TGTGCCAGCAGCTTGGCGTTCAGGGACACTGAAGCTTTCTTT
CASSLAFRDTEAFF
>14|TRBJ2-7|TRBV7-8|TRBD1|.
TGTGCCAGCAGCCCCCGGGACAGGTCCTACGAGCAGTACTTC
CASSPRDRSYEQYF
>16|TRBJ1-2|TRBV5-4|.|.
TGTGCCAGCAGCTTGGGTGAGGGGGGCCCCTTATCTGGCTACACCTTC
CASSLGEGGPLSGYTF
>13|TRBJ2-7|TRBV5-6|.|.
TGTGCCAGCAGCTTGCCAGGCCCCTACGAGCAGTACTTC
CASSLPGPYEQYF
>10|TRBJ1-1|TRBV29-1|.|.
TGCAGCGTTGCCTCAGGGGCCGCTTTCTTT
CSVASGAAFF
>16|TRBJ2-7|TRBV28|.|once
TGTGCCAGCAGTTCAACCGGGACACCCAGGGGCTACGAGCAGTACTTC
CASSSTGTPRGYEQYF
>13|TRBJ1-2|TRBV6-5|.|.
TGTGCCAGCAGCCACAGGGAGGGCTATGGCTACACCTTC
CASSHREGYGYTF
>15|TRBJ1-2|TRBV5-1|.|.
TGCGCCAGCAGCTTAGTTACAGGGCCGGGATATGGCTACACCTTC
CASSLVTGPGYGYTF
>15|TRBJ1-4|TRBV27|TRBD1|.
TGTGCCAGCAGTCCCTTGGACAGGGCGAATGAAAAACTGTTTTTT
CASSPLDRANEKLFF
>13|TRBJ2-7|TRBV6-1|.|.
TGTGCCAGCAGTGACTGGGCCCCCTACGAGCAGTACTTC
CASSDWAPYEQYF
>14|TRBJ1-4|TRBV5-1|TRBD1|few
TGCGCCAGCAGCCCACGACAGGGTGATGAAAAACTGTTTTTT
CASSPRQGDEKLFF
>16|TRBJ1-5|TRBV4-1|.|.
TGCGCCAGCAGCCAAGACAGGGGAAGGGGCTCCCAGCCCCAGCATTTT
CASSQDRGRGSQPQHF
>16|TRBJ2-1|TRBV7-3|TRBD1|few
TGTGCCAGCAGCTCGTCGGGACAGCCACCCCGAAATGAGCAGTTCTTC
CASSSSGQPPRNEQFF
>19|TRBJ2-3|TRBV7-8|TRBD2|.
TGTGCCAGCAGCTCCGCGTTCGGACTAGCGTTAGGGAGCACAGATACGCAGTATTTT
CASSSAFGLALGSTDTQYF
>14|TRBJ2-1|TRBV27|.|few
TGTGCCAGCAGTTTAGCCGGGACATACAATGAGCAGTTCTTC
CASSLAGTYNEQFF
>15|TRBJ2-7|TRBV27|TRBD1|.
TGTGCCAGCAGCACCGGGACAGGGTATGCTTACGAGCAGTACTTC
CASSTGTGYAYEQYF
>16|TRBJ1-1|TRBV7-2|.|.
TGTGCCAGCAGCTTAGACTTTGACAGCCTGAACACTGAAGCTTTCTTT
CASSLDFDSLNTEAFF
>12|TRBJ2-3|TRBV7-2|.|.
TGTGCCAGCAGCTTTCTCGGAGATACGCAGTATTTT
CASSFLGDTQYF
>16|TRBJ1-4|TRBV18|TRBD1|.
TGTGCCAGCTCACCGGTCCCGGGACAGCAGAATGAAAAACTGTTTTTT
CASSPVPGQQNEKLFF
>16|TRBJ1-1|TRBV18|.|.
TGTGCCAGCTCAGGCCGGACGCCAGTAATGAACACTGAAGCTTTCTTT
CASSGRTPVMNTEAFF
>14|TRBJ2-7|TRBV11-2|.|few
TGTGCCAGCAGCTTAGGTCGGGGGTCCTACGAGCAGTACTTC
CASSLGRGSYEQYF
>15|TRBJ2-2|TRBV7-3|TRBD1|.
TGTGCCAGCACCCGGACAGGGGAGAGCACCGGGGAGCTGTTTTTT
CASTRTGESTGELFF
>15|TRBJ2-5|TRBV5-1|TRBD1|.
TGCGCCAGCAGCCTATGGAATGGACAGGGTCAGACCCAGTACTTC
CASSLWNGQGQTQYF
>16|TRBJ2-7|TRBV6-1|TRBD1|.
TGTGCCAGCAGTGACCCCACCGGACAGGGAGGATACGAGCAGTACTTC
CASSDPTGQGGYEQYF
>15|TRBJ2-2|TRBV28|TRBD1|once
TGTGCCAGTTACCGAGACAGGGAGAACACCGGGGAGCTGTTTTTT
CASYRDRENTGELFF
>17|TRBJ1-1|TRBV28|TRBD1|.
TGTGCCAGCAGTTTACTAGGGACAGGGCCACTGAACACTGAAGCTTTCTTT
CASSLLGTGPLNTEAFF
>16|TRBJ2-7|TRBV18|TRBD2|.
TGTGCCAGCTCACCTCGGGGGGGACTAGCGGCCTACGAGCAGTACTTC
CASSPRGGLAAYEQYF
>16|TRBJ2-3|TRBV5-4|.|.
TGTGCCAGCAGCTTGAAGGGAGTCACTAAATCAGATACGCAGTATTTT
CASSLKGVTKSDTQYF
>12|TRBJ2-1|TRBV19|.|.
TGTGCCAGTAGAGGCGCGTGGGGTGAGCAGTTCTTC
CASRGAWGEQFF
>12|TRBJ1-1|TRBV7-9|.|few
TGTGCCAGCAGCCCAACGGGAGCTGAAGCTTTCTTT
CASSPTGAEAFF